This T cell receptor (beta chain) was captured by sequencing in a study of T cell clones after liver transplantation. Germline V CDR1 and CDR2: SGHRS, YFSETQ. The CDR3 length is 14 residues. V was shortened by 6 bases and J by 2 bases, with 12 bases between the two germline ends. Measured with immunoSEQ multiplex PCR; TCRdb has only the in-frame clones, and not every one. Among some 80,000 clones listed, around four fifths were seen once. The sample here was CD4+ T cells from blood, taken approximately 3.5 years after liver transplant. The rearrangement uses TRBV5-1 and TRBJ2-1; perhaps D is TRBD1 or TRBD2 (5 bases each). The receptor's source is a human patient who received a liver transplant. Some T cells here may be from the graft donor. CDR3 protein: CASTLGETYNEQFF. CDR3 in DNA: TGCGCCAGCACCTTAGGGGAGACCTACAATGAGCAGTTCTTC.